The entry that follows covers one T cell receptor beta chain sequence. The specificity of this receptor is unknown. No per-base quality is available; no much larger clone lies one base away. This sample is part of a study of CD8+ T cells in alopecia areata (dated by TCRdb to 2016 to 2018). Some background on the complete study: In both human patients and the C3H/HeJ mouse model, the study applied high-throughput TCRbeta sequencing to look at T cell clonal expansion in alopecia areata. Scalp tissue and sorted CD4+ and CD8+ peripheral blood T cells from patchy and totalis/universalis alopecia areata patients and from healthy controls were covered by human TCRbeta sequencing. Scalp clonality was compared among normal scalp (n=4), patchy alopecia areata scalp (n=8), and alopecia totalis/universalis scalp (n=8). RNA came from the PAXgene miRNA kit for fixed scalp, the miRNeasy kit for PBMCs, and the RNeasy kit for mouse skin. immunoSEQ multiplex PCR using 35 Vbeta forward primers and 13 Jbeta reverse primers was used to amplify TCRbeta CDR3 regions.

Beyond this particular receptor, the publication reports: TCR sequences shared between patients were less clear than in mice, possibly partly because of HLA diversity in the patient population. Scalp TCR repertoire analysis is complicated because resident alphabeta T cells in normal human skin are also sequenced, whereas mouse skin is dominated by gammadelta T cells. Higher clonality and more expanded CD8+ clones were observed in lesional scalp than in normal scalp, particularly in alopecia totalis/universalis, a finding suggestive of antigenic drive.

Trimmed from V: 1 base; trimmed from J: 5 bases; junction bases lacking a gene match: 5. In the germline V gene, CDR1 corresponds to MNHNS and CDR2 to SASEGT. The CDR3 contains 15 residues, cysteine and phenylalanine counted. The only DNA kept is the CDR3, 45 bases in frame from the first base. Lesional scalp punch biopsies and peripheral blood were obtained from alopecia areata patients. PBMCs were isolated by density centrifugation and stained for CD3, CD4 and CD8, and CD4+ and CD8+ T cells were sorted on a FACSAria. Untreated alopecia areata patients were recruited as part of a multicenter biomarker study. In five patients from the biomarker study, blood CD8+ T cells were sorted further into NKG2D-low and NKG2D-high fractions. The method was the immunoSEQ multiplex PCR assay. RNA was extracted from all samples and reverse transcribed into cDNA as template for TCR sequencing. SuperScript III was used for first-strand cDNA synthesis, primed with a 2:1 mix of oligo-dT and random hexamers. A synthetic immune receptor repertoire was used to assess amplification bias, and residual bias was removed computationally. As for how the authors treated the data: After raw reads were preprocessed to remove errors, the CDR3 was defined following IMGT conventions as running from the conserved cysteine to phenylalanine. To get clonality, Shannon entropy was normalized by log2 of the number of productive unique TCRs and the result was subtracted from 1. Whether scalp clones were CD4 or CD8 was inferred by matching scalp TCRbeta sequences against CD4 and CD8 repertoires sorted from blood. Here the immuneACCESS table is served through TCRdb, limited to in-frame sequences with V and J called. Missing clones are a known gap in these copies; in checked studies unresolved V genes cover under half, and the rest lacks a known reason. The V and J calls and the clone size are those of that table, but D and trimming were determined from the DNA. The sample table shows approximately 34,000 clones, and around three fifths are seen once. The ten largest account for around 38% of the sample.

Sequenced input: NKG2D-high CD8+ T cells sorted from blood. The cell subset or site label corresponds to: sorted CD8+ NKG2D-high blood T cells. The chain was built from TRBV6-1 and TRBJ1-2, and TRBD1 matches 9 of the central bases. The TCR originated in a human donor with alopecia areata. CDR3 region: CASSEVGTGKYGYTF. The DNA is TGTGCCAGCAGTGAAGTCGGGACAGGGAAATATGGCTACACCTTC.